The clone carrying this TCR beta chain has more than one count but fewer than ten. No antigen is known for it. These data belong to a study of identical twins. Overall study findings and caveats: Twins shared beta out-of-frame sequences in excess, but this excess was weaker.

V was clipped by 2 bases and J by 5 bases, with 10 bases between them. The germline gives CDR1 DFQATT, CDR2 SNEGSKA (reference sequence). The CDR3 length is 12 residues. TCRdb recomputed calls from the 5' RACE reads with MiXCR, one row per CDR3 protein. The repertoire has 1.5 million to 2 million distinct CDR3 sequences, more than 30% of them found once; the top ten carry about 0.27%. Sequencing used cord blood. V usage is TRBV20-1 and J usage is TRBJ2-7; maybe TRBD1 (6 bases). The TCR was taken from a newborn girl in good health. The CDR3 DNA is TGCAGTGCTAGAACAGGGCCCAACGAGCAGTACTTC. Translating it yields CSARTGPNEQYF.